Sequencing of this T cell receptor beta chain was carried out in a study of blood T cell repertoires in COVID-19. Study background: COVID-19 samples, acute and convalescent, were from the United States, Italy and Spain. The cDNA or gDNA used as material had been derived from T cells, B-cell-depleted T cells, or PBMCs.

This CDR3 is 13 amino acids long. Per the germline V gene, CDR1 is MNHEY and CDR2 is SVGAGI. The ends lost 11 bases at V and 8 bases at J; junction bases unmatched: 10. Methods used by the authors: Amplification of reference gene primers provided the estimated nucleated cell counts. Clones were sequenced by immunoSEQ multiplex PCR, and TCRdb holds only the in-frame ones, with some missing. V and J calls and clone size are copied from that table; D and trimming were computed from the DNA. The sample holds about 50,000 clones, approximately 90% seen once. The source material was peripheral blood. The J gene is TRBJ2-3, the V gene TRBV6-5; 10 bases agree with TRBD1. The TCR sequence derives from a woman aged 80 or over with COVID-19, enrolled during active disease. The CDR3 spells CAGGGTGASTQYF. The DNA for the CDR3 is TGTGCCGGGGGGGGGACAGGGGCCAGTACGCAGTATTTT.